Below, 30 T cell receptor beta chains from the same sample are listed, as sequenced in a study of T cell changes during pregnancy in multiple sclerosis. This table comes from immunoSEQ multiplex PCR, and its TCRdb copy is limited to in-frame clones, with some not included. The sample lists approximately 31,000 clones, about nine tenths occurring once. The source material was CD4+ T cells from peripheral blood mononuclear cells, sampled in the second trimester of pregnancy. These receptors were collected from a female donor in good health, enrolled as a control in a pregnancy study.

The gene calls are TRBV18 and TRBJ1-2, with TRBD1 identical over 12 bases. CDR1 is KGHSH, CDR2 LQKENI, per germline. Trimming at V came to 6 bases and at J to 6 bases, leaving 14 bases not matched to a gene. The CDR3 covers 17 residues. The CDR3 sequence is CASSPTPVGQGADGYTF. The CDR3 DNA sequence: TGTGCCAGCTCGCCCACGCCCGTGGGACAGGGGGCCGATGGCTACACCTTC. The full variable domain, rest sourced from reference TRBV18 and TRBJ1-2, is NAGVMQNPRHLVRRRGQEARLRCSPMKGHSHVYWYRQLPEEGLKFMVYLQKENIIDESGMPKERFSAEFPKEGPSILRIQQVVRGDSAAYFCASSPTPVGQGADGYTFGSGTRLTVV.

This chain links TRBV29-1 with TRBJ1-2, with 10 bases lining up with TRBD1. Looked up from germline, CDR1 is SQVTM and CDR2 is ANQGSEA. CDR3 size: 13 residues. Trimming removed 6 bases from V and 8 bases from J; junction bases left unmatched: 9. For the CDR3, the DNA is TGCAGCGTCTATCGACAGGGGGCGGAAGGCTACACCTTC. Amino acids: CSVYRQGAEGYTF.

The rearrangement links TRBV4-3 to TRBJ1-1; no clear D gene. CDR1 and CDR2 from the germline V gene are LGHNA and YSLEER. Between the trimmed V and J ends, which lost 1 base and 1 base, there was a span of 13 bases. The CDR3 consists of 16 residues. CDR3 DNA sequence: TGCGCCAGCAGCCAAGTAGCGGGGTCTCGGAACACTGAAGCTTTCTTT. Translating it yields CASSQVAGSRNTEAFF.

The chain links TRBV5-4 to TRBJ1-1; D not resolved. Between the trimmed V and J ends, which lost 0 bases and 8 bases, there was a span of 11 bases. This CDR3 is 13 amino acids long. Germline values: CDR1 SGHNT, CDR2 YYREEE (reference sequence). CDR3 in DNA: TGTGCCAGCAGCTTGGGAGGGCACAAAGAAGCTTTCTTT. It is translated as CASSLGGHKEAFF. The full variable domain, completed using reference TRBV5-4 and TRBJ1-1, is ETGVTQSPTHLIKTRGQQVTLRCSSQSGHNTVSWYQQALGQGPQFIFQYYREEENGRGNFPPRFSGLQFPNYSSELNVNALELDDSALYLCASSLGGHKEAFFGQGTRLTVV.

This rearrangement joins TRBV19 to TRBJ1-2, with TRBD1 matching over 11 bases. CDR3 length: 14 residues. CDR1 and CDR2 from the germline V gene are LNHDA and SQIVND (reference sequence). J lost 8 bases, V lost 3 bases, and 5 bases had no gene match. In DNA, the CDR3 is TGTGCCAGTAGTATTCGGACAGGGGGCGTGGGCTACACCTTC. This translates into CASSIRTGGVGYTF.

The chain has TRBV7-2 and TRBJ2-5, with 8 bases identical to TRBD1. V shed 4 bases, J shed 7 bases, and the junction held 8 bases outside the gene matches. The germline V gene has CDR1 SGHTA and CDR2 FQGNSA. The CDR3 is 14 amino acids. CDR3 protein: CASSSDRGTGTQYF. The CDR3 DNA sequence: TGTGCCAGCAGCTCCGACAGGGGCACGGGGACCCAGTACTTC.

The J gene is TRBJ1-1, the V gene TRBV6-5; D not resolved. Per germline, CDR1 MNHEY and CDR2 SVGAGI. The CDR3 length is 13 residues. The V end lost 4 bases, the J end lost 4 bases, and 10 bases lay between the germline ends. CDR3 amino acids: CASSWARGTEAFF. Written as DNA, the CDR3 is TGTGCCAGCAGTTGGGCCCGGGGCACTGAAGCTTTCTTT.

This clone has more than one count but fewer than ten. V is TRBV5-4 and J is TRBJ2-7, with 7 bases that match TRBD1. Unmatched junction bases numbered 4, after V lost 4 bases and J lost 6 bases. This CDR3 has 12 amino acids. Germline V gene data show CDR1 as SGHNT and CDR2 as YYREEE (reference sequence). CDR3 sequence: CASSKGGGEQYF. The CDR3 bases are TGTGCCAGCAGCAAAGGGGGCGGCGAGCAGTACTTC.

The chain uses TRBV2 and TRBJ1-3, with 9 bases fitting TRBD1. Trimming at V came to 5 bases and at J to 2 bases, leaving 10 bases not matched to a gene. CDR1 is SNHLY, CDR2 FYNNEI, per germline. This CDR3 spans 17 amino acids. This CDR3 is CASSPGQGLPPGNTIYF. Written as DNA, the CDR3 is TGTGCCAGCAGTCCGGGACAGGGCCTTCCCCCTGGAAACACCATATATTTT.

The CDR3 nucleotides are TGTGCCAGCAGTGAAGGGTTTGGTAGCGGGAAGGTTGCAGATACGCAGTATTTT. It specifies CASSEGFGSGKVADTQYF. The rearrangement links TRBV6-1 to TRBJ2-3; 8 bases align to TRBD2. After removal of 1 base from V and 4 bases from J, the junction contained 13 bases not matched to a gene. CDR1 is MNHNS, CDR2 SASEGT, per germline. The CDR3 extends over 18 amino acids.

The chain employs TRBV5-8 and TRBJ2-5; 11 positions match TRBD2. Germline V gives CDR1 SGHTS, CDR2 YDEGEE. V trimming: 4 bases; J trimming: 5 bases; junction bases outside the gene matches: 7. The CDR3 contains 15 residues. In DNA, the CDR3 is TGTGCCAGCAGCCCCCTTAGCGGGAGGGCGGAGACCCAGTACTTC. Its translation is CASSPLSGRAETQYF.

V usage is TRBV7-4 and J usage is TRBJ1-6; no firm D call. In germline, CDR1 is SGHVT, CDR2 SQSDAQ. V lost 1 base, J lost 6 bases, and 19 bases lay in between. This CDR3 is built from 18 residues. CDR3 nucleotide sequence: TGTGCCAGCAGCTTAGAGTTCAGCCACAAGGAGGGTAATTCACCCCTCCACTTT. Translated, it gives CASSLEFSHKEGNSPLHF.

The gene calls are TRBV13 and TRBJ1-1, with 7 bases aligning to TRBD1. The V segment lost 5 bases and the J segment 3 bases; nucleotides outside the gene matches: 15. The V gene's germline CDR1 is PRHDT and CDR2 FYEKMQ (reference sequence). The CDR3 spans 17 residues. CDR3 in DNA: TGTGCCAGCAGCATGGGGACAGCGGCCTATCGGTACACTGAAGCTTTCTTT. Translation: CASSMGTAAYRYTEAFF.

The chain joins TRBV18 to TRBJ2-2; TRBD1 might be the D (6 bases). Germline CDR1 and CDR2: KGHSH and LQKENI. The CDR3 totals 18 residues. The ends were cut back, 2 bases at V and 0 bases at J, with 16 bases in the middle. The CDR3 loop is CASSPFDLGTTNTGELFF. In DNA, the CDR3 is TGTGCCAGCTCACCATTTGATTTGGGGACAACGAACACCGGGGAGCTGTTTTTT.

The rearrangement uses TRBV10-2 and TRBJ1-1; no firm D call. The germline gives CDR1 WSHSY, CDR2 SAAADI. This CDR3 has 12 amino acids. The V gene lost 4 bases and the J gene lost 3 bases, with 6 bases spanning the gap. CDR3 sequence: CASSAVDTEAFF. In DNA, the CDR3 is TGCGCCAGCAGTGCCGTAGACACTGAAGCTTTCTTT.

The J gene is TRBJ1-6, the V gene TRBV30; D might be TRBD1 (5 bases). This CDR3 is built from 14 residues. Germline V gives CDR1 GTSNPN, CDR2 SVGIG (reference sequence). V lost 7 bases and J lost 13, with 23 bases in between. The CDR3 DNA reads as TGTGCCTTGGATGGTGGGGCCGTTGGTTCCCCCCTCCACTTT. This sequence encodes CALDGGAVGSPLHF.

CDR3 sequence: CAWSLFTGVPQPQHF. In nucleotides, the CDR3 is TGTGCCTGGAGTTTATTTACAGGGGTCCCCCAGCCCCAGCATTTT. The chain couples TRBV30 to TRBJ1-5; 7 nucleotides match TRBD1. The V gene end was trimmed by 2 bases and the J gene end by 7 bases; junction bases not matched to a gene: 11. This CDR3 comprises 15 residues. Germline-derived CDR1 and CDR2 are GTSNPN and SVGIG (reference sequence).

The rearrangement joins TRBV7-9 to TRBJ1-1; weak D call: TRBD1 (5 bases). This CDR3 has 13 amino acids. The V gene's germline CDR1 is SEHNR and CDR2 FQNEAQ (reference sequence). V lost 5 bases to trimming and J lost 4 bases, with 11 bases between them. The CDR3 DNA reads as TGTGCCAGCAGCACAGGACAACTCACTGAAGCTTTCTTT. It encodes CASSTGQLTEAFF.

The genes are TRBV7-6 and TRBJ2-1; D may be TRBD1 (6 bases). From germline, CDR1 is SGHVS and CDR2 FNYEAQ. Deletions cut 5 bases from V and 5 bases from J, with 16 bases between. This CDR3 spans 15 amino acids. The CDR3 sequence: CASSPTGSIHNEQFF. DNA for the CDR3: TGTGCCAGCAGCCCGACAGGTTCCATCCACAATGAGCAGTTCTTC. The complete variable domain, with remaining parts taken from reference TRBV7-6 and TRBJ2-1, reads GAGVSQSPRYKVTKRGQDVALRCDPISGHVSLYWYRQALGQGPEFLTYFNYEAQQDKSGLPNDRFSAERPEGSISTLTIQRTEQRDSAMYRCASSPTGSIHNEQFFGPGTRLTVL.

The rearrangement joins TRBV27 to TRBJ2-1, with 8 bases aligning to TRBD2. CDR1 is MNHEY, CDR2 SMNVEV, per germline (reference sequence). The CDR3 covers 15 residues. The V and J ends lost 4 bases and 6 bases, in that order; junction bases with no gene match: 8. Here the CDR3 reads CASSSTGTRPNEQFF. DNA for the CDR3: TGTGCCAGCAGTTCGACCGGGACTAGACCCAATGAGCAGTTCTTC.

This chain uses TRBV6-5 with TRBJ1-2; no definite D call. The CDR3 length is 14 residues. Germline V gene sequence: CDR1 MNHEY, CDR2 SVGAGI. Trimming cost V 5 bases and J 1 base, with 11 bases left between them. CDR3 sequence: CASSEVRHNYGYTF. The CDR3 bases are TGTGCCAGCAGTGAAGTTAGACATAACTATGGCTACACCTTC.

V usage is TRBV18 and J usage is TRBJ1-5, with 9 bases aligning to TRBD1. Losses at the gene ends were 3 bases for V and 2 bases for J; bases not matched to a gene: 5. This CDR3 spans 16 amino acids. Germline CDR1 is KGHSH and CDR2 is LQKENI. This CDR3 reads CASSPGTGYGNQPQHF. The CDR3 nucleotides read TGTGCCAGCTCACCCGGGACAGGGTATGGCAATCAGCCCCAGCATTTT.

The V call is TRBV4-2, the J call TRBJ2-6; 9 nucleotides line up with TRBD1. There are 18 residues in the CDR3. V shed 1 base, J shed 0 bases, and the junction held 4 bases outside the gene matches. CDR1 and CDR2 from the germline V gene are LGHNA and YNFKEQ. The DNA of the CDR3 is TGTGCCAGCAGCCAAGGGGGACAGGGTTACTCTGGGGCCAACGTCCTGACTTTC. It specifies CASSQGGQGYSGANVLTF.

In DNA, the CDR3 is TGCAGCGTTAGAACAGGGACCTATGGCTACACCTTC. This codes for CSVRTGTYGYTF. The V gene is TRBV29-1, the J gene TRBJ1-2; the D gene is possibly TRBD1 (6 bases). This CDR3 has 12 amino acids. Per germline, CDR1 SQVTM and CDR2 ANQGSEA. V was trimmed by 5 bases and J by 4 bases, leaving 11 bases between them.

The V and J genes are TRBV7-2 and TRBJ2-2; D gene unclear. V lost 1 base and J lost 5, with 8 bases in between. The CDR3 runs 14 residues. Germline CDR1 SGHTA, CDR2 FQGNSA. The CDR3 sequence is CASSLGAGTGELFF. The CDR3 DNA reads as TGTGCCAGCAGCTTAGGGGCAGGAACCGGGGAGCTGTTTTTT. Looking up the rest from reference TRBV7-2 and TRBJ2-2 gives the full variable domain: GAGVSQSPSNKVTEKGKDVELRCDPISGHTALYWYRQSLGQGLEFLIYFQGNSAPDKSGLPSDRFSAERTGGSVSTLTIQRTQQEDSAVYLCASSLGAGTGELFFGEGSRLTVL.

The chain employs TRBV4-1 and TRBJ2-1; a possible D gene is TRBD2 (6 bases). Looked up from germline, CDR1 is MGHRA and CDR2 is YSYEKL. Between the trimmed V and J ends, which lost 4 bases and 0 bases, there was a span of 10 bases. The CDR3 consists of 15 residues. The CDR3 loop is CASSLGTFSYNEQFF. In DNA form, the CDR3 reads TGCGCCAGCAGCCTCGGGACTTTCTCCTACAATGAGCAGTTCTTC.

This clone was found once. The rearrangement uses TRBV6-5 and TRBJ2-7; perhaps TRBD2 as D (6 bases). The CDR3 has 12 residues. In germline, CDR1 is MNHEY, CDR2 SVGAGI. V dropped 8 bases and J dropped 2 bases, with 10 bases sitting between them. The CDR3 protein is CASWDLTYEQYF. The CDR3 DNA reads TGTGCCAGCTGGGACTTAACCTACGAGCAGTACTTC.

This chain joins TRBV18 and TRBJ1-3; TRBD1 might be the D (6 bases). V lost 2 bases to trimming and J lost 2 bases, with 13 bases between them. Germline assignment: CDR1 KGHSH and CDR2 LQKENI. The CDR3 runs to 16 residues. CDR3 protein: CASSPVTGSAGNTIYF. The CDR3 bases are TGTGCCAGCTCACCAGTTACAGGGTCGGCTGGAAACACCATATATTTT. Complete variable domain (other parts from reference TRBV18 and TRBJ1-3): NAGVMQNPRHLVRRRGQEARLRCSPMKGHSHVYWYRQLPEEGLKFMVYLQKENIIDESGMPKERFSAEFPKEGPSILRIQQVVRGDSAAYFCASSPVTGSAGNTIYFGEGSWLTVV.

The DNA of the CDR3 is TGTGCCAGCAGCCAAGGGACTAGAGCGTTCGATGAGCAGTTCTTC. It translates to CASSQGTRAFDEQFF. The J gene is TRBJ2-1, the V gene TRBV7-6, with 8 bases fitting TRBD2. The CDR3 covers 15 residues. CDR1 is SGHVS and CDR2 is FNYEAQ in the germline V gene. Trimming removed 5 bases from V and 8 bases from J; junction bases left unmatched: 11.

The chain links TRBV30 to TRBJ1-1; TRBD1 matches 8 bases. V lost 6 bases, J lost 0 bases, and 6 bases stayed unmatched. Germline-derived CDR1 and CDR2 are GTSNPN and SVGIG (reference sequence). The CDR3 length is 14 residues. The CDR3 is CACWDRPMNTEAFF. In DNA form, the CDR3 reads TGTGCCTGCTGGGACAGGCCCATGAACACTGAAGCTTTCTTT. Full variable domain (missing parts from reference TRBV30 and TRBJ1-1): SQTIHQWPATLVQPVGSPLSLECTVEGTSNPNLYWYRQAAGRGLQLLFYSVGIGQISSEVPQNLSASRPQDRQFILSSKKLLLSDSGFYLCACWDRPMNTEAFFGQGTRLTVV.